At least ten counts were recorded for the clone carrying this TCR beta chain. The record originates from a study of neurological immune-mediated disorders. Unmatched junction bases numbered 9, after V lost 1 base and J lost 5 bases. The germline CDR1 and CDR2 sequences are KGHSH and LQKENI. The CDR3 spans 16 residues. TCRdb redid the calling of the 5' RACE reads with MiXCR, one entry per CDR3 protein. The sample holds roughly 50,000 distinct CDR3 sequences, about 13% seen once. The time point is: longitudinal time-point 3. The rearrangement uses TRBV18 and TRBJ2-7; 9 nucleotides line up with TRBD1. The source is a male donor with HTLV-1-associated myelopathy (HAM/TSP). Sequencing was performed on PBMCs. The CDR3 DNA follows: TGTGCCAGCTCACCACGGGACAGGGTACTTCCCCACGAGCAGTACTTC. Protein product: CASSPRDRVLPHEQYF.